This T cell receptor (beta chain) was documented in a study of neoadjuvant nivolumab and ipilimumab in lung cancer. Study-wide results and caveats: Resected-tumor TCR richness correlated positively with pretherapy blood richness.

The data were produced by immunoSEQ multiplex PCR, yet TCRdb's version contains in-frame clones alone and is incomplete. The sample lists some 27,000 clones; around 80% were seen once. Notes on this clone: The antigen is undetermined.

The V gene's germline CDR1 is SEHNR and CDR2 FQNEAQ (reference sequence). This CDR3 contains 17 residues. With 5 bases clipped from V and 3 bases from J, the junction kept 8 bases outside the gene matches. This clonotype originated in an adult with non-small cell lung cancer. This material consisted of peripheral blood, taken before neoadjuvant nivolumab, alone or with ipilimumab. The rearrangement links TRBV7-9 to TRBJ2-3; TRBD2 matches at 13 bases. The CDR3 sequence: CASSVWGLAGPTDTQYF. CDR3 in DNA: TGTGCCAGCAGCGTCTGGGGACTAGCGGGGCCGACAGATACGCAGTATTTT.